The text below deals with one T cell receptor beta chain. This entry comes from a study of early T cells in non-severe SARS-CoV-2 infection. The CDR3 loop spans 14 amino acids. J was trimmed by 7 bases and V by 6 bases; bases with no gene match: 5. Germline CDR1 and CDR2: ENHRY and SYGVKD. TCRdb fed the 5' RACE reads into MiXCR, producing one record per CDR3 protein. Counted here are 66,000 or so distinct CDR3 sequences, around 13% occurring once; the ten biggest clones make up about 8%. The receptor was isolated from an adult who was a healthcare worker with PCR-confirmed SARS-CoV-2 infection or an uninfected control (not recorded which). The J gene is TRBJ1-4, the V gene TRBV10-3; TRBD1 matches at 10 bases. The sequenced sample consisted of whole blood. CDR3 sequence (DNA): TGTGCCATCAGCCTGACAGGGGGCTCTGAAAAACTGTTTTTT. Protein product: CAISLTGGSEKLFF.